Each of the 7 T cell receptor beta chains below was sequenced from the same sample in a study of blood T cell repertoires in COVID-19. Assay used: immunoSEQ multiplex PCR; TCRdb lists only in-frame clones, some missing. The sample lists 95,000 to 150,000 clones; about 79% were seen once. Sequences were obtained from peripheral blood. The receptors here all came from a woman in her 70s with acute or convalescent COVID-19.

The V call is TRBV5-1, the J call TRBJ2-7; D possibly corresponds to TRBD1 (5 bases). The V end was cut by 4 bases, the J end by 0 bases, with 14 bases between. This CDR3 has 15 amino acids. In germline, CDR1 is SGHRS, CDR2 YFSETQ. The CDR3 DNA reads TGCGCCAGCAGCGGGGCGTCGAGGAGCTCCTACGAGCAGTACTTC. Its protein product is CASSGASRSSYEQYF.

The chain couples TRBV7-6 to TRBJ2-2, with TRBD1 matching over 10 bases. This CDR3 region has 15 residues. CDR1 and CDR2 from the germline V gene are SGHVS and FNYEAQ. Unmatched junction bases numbered 7, after V lost 7 bases and J lost 5 bases. CDR3 nucleotide sequence: TGTGCCAGCACCGAAGACAGGGGGCAAACCGGGGAGCTGTTTTTT. Encoded protein: CASTEDRGQTGELFF.

The chain links TRBV2 to TRBJ2-1; unclear D gene. Germline CDR1 reads SNHLY; CDR2 reads FYNNEI. The CDR3 totals 12 residues. Trimming shortened V by 7 bases and J by 8 bases, and 12 bases separated the two germline ends. Written as DNA, the CDR3 is TGTGCCAGCAATATAGAATTCCATGAGCAGTTCTTC. It is translated as CASNIEFHEQFF.

This clone was seen just once. The chain employs TRBV19 and TRBJ2-1, with 13 bases aligning to TRBD2. Germline-derived CDR1 and CDR2 are LNHDA and SQIVND (reference sequence). The J segment lost 8 bases and the V segment lost 5 bases, leaving 6 bases of the junction unmatched. This CDR3 region has 15 residues. The CDR3 region has the DNA TGTGCCAGTAGTCTACTAGCGGGGGGGCCATATGAGCAGTTCTTC. Protein sequence: CASSLLAGGPYEQFF.

The chain uses TRBV7-9 and TRBJ2-7, with D possibly matching TRBD2 (7 bases). Trimming took off 0 bases at V and 1 base at J, with 10 bases between the two ends. The CDR3 covers 15 residues. Germline lookup yields CDR1 SEHNR and CDR2 FQNEAQ (reference sequence). This CDR3 is CASSLAGGLSYEQYF. CDR3 coding DNA: TGTGCCAGCAGCTTAGCCGGGGGGCTGTCCTACGAGCAGTACTTC. Variable domain in full (rest from reference TRBV7-9 and TRBJ2-7): DTGVSQNPRHKITKRGQNVTFRCDPISEHNRLYWYRQTLGQGPEFLTYFQNEAQLEKSRLLSDRFSAERPKGSFSTLEIQRTEQGDSAMYLCASSLAGGLSYEQYFGPGTRLTVT.

V is TRBV18 and J is TRBJ1-1; 9 bases fit TRBD1. The V segment lost 3 bases and the J segment 7 bases; nucleotides outside the gene matches: 3. Germline CDR1 reads KGHSH; CDR2 reads LQKENI. The CDR3 covers 13 residues. The CDR3: CASSPGTGFEAFF. The CDR3, as DNA: TGTGCCAGCTCACCCGGGACAGGGTTTGAAGCTTTCTTT.

This sequence joins TRBV5-8 and TRBJ1-1; tentatively, D is TRBD1 (6 bases). Germline loops: CDR1 SGHTS, CDR2 YDEGEE. The CDR3 has 18 residues. Trimming took 5 bases from V and 0 from J, leaving 23 bases between them. The CDR3 DNA is TGTGCCAGCAGACCTGGGATTAAACAGGGCCGTGTGAACACTGAAGCTTTCTTT. It codes for CASRPGIKQGRVNTEAFF.